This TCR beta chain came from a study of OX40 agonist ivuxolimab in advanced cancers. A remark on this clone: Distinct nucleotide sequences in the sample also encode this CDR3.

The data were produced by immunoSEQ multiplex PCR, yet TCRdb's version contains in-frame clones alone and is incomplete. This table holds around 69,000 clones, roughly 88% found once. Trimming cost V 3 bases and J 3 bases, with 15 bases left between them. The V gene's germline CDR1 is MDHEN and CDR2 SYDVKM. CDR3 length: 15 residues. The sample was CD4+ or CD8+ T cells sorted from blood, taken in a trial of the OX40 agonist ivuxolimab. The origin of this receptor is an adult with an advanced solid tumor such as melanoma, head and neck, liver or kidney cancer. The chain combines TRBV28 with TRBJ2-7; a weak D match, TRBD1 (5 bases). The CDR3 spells CASSFQGRVDYEQYF. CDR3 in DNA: TGTGCCAGCAGTTTCCAGGGTAGGGTTGACTACGAGCAGTACTTC.